This T cell receptor beta chain was recorded in a study of blood T cell repertoires in COVID-19. Measured with immunoSEQ multiplex PCR; TCRdb has only the in-frame clones, and not every one. The sample has fewer than 400,000 clones; 90% to 95% are singletons. The CDR3 extends over 13 amino acids. Trimming took 5 bases from V and 7 from J; bases not matched to a gene: 4. Germline V CDR1 and CDR2: KGHDR, SFDVKD. Cohort placement rested on clinical history that participants reported themselves. The sequence was obtained from a woman aged 25 to 45 who had been exposed to COVID-19. This chain joins TRBV24-1 and TRBJ1-2; 9 positions agree with TRBD1. The sequenced sample was PBMCs or T cells enriched from blood (not recorded which). CDR3 amino acids: CATSAGTGSGYTF. CDR3 DNA: TGTGCCACCAGTGCCGGGACAGGGAGTGGCTACACCTTC.